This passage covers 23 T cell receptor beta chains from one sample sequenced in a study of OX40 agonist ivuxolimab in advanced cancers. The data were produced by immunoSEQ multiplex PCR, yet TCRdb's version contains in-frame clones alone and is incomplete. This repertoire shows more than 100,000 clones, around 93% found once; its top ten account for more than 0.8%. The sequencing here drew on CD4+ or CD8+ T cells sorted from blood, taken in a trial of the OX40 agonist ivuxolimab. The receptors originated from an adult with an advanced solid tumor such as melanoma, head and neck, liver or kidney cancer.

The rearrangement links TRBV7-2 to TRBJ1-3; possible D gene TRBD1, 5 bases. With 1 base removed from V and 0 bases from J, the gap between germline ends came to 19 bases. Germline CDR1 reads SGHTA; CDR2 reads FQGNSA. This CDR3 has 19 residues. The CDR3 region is CASSLVGFGASYSGNTIYF. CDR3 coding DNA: TGTGCCAGCAGCTTAGTAGGATTCGGGGCATCTTACTCTGGAAACACCATATATTTT. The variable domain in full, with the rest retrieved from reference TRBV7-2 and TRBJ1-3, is GAGVSQSPSNKVTEKGKDVELRCDPISGHTALYWYRQSLGQGLEFLIYFQGNSAPDKSGLPSDRFSAERTGGSVSTLTIQRTQQEDSAVYLCASSLVGFGASYSGNTIYFGEGSWLTVV.

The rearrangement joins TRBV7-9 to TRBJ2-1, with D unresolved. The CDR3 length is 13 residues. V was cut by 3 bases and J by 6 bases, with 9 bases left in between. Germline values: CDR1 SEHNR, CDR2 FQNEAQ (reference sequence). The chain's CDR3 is CASSFISTNEQFF. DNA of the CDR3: TGTGCCAGCAGCTTTATAAGTACCAATGAGCAGTTCTTC.

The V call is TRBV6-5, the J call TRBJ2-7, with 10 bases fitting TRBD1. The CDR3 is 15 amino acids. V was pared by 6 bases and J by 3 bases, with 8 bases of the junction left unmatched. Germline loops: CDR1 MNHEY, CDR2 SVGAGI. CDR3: CASRRQGAYSYEQYF. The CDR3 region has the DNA TGTGCCAGCAGGCGACAGGGGGCATACAGCTACGAGCAGTACTTC.

Written as DNA, the CDR3 is TGCGCCAGCAGAGGGTGGGGCCCAGTTCGCTTTATAGAGGGTTATAGCAATCAGCCCCAGCATTTT. Protein: CASRGWGPVRFIEGYSNQPQHF. The V gene is TRBV10-1, the J gene TRBJ1-5; maybe TRBD1 (5 bases). Per the germline V gene, CDR1 is WNHNN and CDR2 is SYGVQD (reference sequence). This CDR3 region has 22 residues. Trimming removed 6 bases at V and 0 bases at J, with 33 bases between.

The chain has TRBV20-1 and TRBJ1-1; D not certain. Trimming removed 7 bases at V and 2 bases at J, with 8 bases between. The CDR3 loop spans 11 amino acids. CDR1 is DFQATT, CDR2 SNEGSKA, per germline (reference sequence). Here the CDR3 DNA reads TGCAGTGTGGATAGAAACACTGAAGCTTTCTTT. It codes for CSVDRNTEAFF.

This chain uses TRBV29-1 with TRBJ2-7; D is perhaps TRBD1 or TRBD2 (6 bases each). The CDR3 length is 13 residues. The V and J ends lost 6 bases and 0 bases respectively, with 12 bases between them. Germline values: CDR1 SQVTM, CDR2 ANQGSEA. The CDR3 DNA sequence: TGCAGCGTAGTCGGGGGCATCTCCTACGAGCAGTACTTC. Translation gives CSVVGGISYEQYF.

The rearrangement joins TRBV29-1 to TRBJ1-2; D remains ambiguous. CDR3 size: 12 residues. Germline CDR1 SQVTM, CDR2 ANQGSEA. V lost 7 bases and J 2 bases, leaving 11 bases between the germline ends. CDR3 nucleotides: TGCAGCGGAGGGAGCCTCAACTATGGCTACACCTTC. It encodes CSGGSLNYGYTF.

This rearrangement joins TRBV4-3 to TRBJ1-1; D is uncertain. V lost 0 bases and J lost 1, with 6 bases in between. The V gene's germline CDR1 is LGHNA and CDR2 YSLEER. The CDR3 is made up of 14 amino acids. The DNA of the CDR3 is TGCGCCAGCAGCCAAGATTTGGCGAACACTGAAGCTTTCTTT. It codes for CASSQDLANTEAFF.

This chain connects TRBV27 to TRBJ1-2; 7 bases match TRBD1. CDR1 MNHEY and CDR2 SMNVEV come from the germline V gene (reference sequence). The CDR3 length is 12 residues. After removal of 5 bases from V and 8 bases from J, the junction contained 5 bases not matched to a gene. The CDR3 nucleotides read TGTGCCAGCAGTCCCAGGGGGAGAGGCTACACCTTC. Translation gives CASSPRGRGYTF.

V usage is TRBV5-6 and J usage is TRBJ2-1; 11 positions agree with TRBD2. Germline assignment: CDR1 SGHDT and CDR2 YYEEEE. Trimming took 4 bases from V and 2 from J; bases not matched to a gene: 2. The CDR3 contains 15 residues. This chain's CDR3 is CASSATSGTYNEQFF. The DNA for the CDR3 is TGTGCCAGCAGCGCGACTAGCGGGACCTACAATGAGCAGTTCTTC. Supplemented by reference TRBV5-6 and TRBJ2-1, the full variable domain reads DAGVTQSPTHLIKTRGQQVTLRCSPKSGHDTVSWYQQALGQGPQFIFQYYEEEERQRGNFPDRFSGHQFPNYSSELNVNALLLGDSALYLCASSATSGTYNEQFFGPGTRLTVL.

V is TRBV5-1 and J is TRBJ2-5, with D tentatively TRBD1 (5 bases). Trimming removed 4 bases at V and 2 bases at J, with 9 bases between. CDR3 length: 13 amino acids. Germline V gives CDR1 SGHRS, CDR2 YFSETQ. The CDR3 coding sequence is TGCGCCAGCAGCGGGGCAGGACAAGAGACCCAGTACTTC. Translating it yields CASSGAGQETQYF.

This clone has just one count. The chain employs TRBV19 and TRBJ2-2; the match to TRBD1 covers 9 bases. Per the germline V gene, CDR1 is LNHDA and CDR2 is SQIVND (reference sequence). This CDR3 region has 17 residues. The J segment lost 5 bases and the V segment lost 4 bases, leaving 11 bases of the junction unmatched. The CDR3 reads CASSTTGQGRKTGELFF. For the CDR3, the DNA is TGTGCCAGTAGTACCACTGGACAGGGGAGGAAAACCGGGGAGCTGTTTTTT. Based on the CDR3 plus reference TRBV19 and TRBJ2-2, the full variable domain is DGGITQSPKYLFRKEGQNVTLSCEQNLNHDAMYWYRQDPGQGLRLIYYSQIVNDFQKGDIAEGYSVSREKKESFPLTVTSAQKNPTAFYLCASSTTGQGRKTGELFFGEGSRLTVL.

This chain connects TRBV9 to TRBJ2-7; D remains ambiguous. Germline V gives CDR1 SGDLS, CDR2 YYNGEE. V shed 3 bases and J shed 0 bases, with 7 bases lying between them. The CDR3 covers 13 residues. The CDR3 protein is CASSESPSYEQYF. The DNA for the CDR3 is TGTGCCAGCAGCGAGTCCCCCTCCTACGAGCAGTACTTC.

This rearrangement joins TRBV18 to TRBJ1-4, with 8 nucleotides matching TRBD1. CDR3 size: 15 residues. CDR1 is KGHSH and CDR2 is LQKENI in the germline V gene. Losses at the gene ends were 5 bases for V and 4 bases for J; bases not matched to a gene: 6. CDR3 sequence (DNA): TGTGCCAGCTCATCCAGACAGGGGAGTAATGAAAAACTGTTTTTT. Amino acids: CASSSRQGSNEKLFF.

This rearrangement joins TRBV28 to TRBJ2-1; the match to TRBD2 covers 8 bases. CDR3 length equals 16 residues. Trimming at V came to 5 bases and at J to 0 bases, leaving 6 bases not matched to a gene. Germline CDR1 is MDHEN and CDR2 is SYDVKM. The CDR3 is CASSLITSGSYNEQFF. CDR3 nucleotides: TGTGCCAGCAGTCTTATCACTAGCGGCTCCTACAATGAGCAGTTCTTC.

The CDR3 DNA sequence: TGTGCCATCAGCACCCAGGGGGAAAACTATGGCTACACCTTC. Its protein is CAISTQGENYGYTF. V is TRBV10-3 and J is TRBJ1-2; the match to TRBD1 covers 7 bases. V gave up 6 bases and J gave up 2 bases; unmatched junction bases: 6. The CDR3 runs to 14 residues. Germline V gives CDR1 ENHRY, CDR2 SYGVKD.

The CDR3 DNA reads as TGCGCCAGCAGCGCCTGGGGACTAGCCTTTGAGCAGTTCTTC. Translated: CASSAWGLAFEQFF. The V and J genes are TRBV5-1 and TRBJ2-1; 9 bases are a match to TRBD2. Per the germline V gene, CDR1 is SGHRS and CDR2 is YFSETQ. Losses at the gene ends were 4 bases for V and 9 bases for J; bases not matched to a gene: 8. CDR3 size: 14 residues.

CDR3 in amino acids: CASSLYSGQGGETQYF. CDR3 in DNA: TGTGCCAGCAGCTTGTATTCGGGACAGGGGGGTGAGACCCAGTACTTC. The rearrangement uses TRBV5-8 and TRBJ2-5; 11 bases align to TRBD1. The CDR3 spans 16 residues. J lost 5 bases, V lost 1 base, and 7 bases had no gene match. Germline lookup yields CDR1 SGHTS and CDR2 YDEGEE. Complete variable domain (other parts from reference TRBV5-8 and TRBJ2-5): EAGVTQSPTHLIKTRGQQATLRCSPISGHTSVYWYQQALGLGLQFLLWYDEGEERNRGNFPPRFSGRQFPNYSSELNVNALELEDSALYLCASSLYSGQGGETQYFGPGTRLLVL.

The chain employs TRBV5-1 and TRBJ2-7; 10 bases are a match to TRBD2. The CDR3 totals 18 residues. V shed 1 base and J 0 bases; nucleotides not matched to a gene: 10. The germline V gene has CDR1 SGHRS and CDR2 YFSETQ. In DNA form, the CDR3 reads TGCGCCAGCAGCTTGACAATCCTAGCGGGGGCCCTCTCCTACGAGCAGTACTTC. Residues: CASSLTILAGALSYEQYF.

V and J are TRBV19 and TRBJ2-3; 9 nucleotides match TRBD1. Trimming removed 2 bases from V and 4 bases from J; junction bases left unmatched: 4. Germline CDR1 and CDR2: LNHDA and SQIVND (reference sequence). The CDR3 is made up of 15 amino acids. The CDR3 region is CASSIRGQGPDTQYF. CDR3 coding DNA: TGTGCCAGTAGTATACGGGGACAGGGTCCAGATACGCAGTATTTT.

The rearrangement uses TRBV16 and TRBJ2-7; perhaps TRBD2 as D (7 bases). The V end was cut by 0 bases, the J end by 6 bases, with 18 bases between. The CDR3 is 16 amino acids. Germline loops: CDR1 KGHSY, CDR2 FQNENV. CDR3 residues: CASSQSMVMGGGEQYF. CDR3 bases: TGTGCCAGCAGCCAATCGATGGTTATGGGAGGGGGCGAGCAGTACTTC. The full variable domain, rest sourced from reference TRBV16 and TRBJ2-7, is GEEVAQTPKHLVRGEGQKAKLYCAPIKGHSYVFWYQQVLKNEFKFLISFQNENVFDETGMPKERFSAKCLPNSPCSLEIQATKLEDSAVYFCASSQSMVMGGGEQYFGPGTRLTVT.

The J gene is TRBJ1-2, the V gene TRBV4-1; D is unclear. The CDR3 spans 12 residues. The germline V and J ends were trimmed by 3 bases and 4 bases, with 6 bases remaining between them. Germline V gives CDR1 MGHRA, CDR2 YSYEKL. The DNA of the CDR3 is TGCGCCAGCAGCCAGTTGGGCTATGGCTACACCTTC. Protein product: CASSQLGYGYTF.

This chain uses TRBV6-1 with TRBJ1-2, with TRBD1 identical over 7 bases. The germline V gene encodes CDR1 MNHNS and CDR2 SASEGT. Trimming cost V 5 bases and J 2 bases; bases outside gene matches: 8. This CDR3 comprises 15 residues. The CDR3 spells CASSTGTAENYGYTF. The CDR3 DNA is TGTGCCAGCAGTACCGGGACAGCCGAGAACTATGGCTACACCTTC.